The rows below give T cell receptor beta chains drawn from one sample of a study of blood T cell repertoires in COVID-19. The protocol was immunoSEQ multiplex PCR, while the TCRdb copy is restricted to in-frame clones and leaves out a portion. The table has roughly 250,000 clones, 70% to 90% seen once. The specimen sequenced was PBMCs or T cells enriched from blood (not recorded which). The receptors shown here come from a middle-aged woman with acute COVID-19. CDR3s include the opening cysteine and the closing phenylalanine or tryptophan. Fields, in order: D gene, V gene, J gene, CDR3 protein. The D gene is left open where the match is weak.

TRBD2	TRBV19	TRBJ2-3	CASTITGLYTDTQYF
TRBD1	TRBV12-3/TRBV12-4	TRBJ1-1	CASSYRGNTEAFF
NA	TRBV4-2	TRBJ2-7	CASSQDFGTTAEQYF
NA	TRBV11-1	TRBJ2-7	CASSLVSSYEQYF
TRBD1	TRBV30	TRBJ2-2	CAWTGTVNTGELFF
NA	TRBV20-1	TRBJ2-7	CSASPQEQYF
TRBD2	TRBV10-1	TRBJ2-5	CASSLAGEGETQYF
TRBD1	TRBV5-1	TRBJ2-7	CASSYGTGAYEQYF
NA	TRBV29-1	TRBJ1-2	CSVEGAAGEAISGGYTF
NA	TRBV29-1	TRBJ2-1	CSPSTGSNEQFF
TRBD2	TRBV4-1	TRBJ2-4	CASSSGLAGVSKNIQYF
TRBD1	TRBV11-2	TRBJ2-2	CASSQDRSSTGELFF
NA	TRBV18	TRBJ2-2	CASSPPIDTGELFF
TRBD1	TRBV18	TRBJ2-7	CASSPGQGVFHEQYF
TRBD2	TRBV11-2	TRBJ2-3	CASSFQRESTDTQYF
NA	TRBV29-1	TRBJ1-1	CSVGTNRDLGTEAFF
TRBD1	TRBV19	TRBJ1-5	CASSDRASNQPQHF
NA	TRBV6-4	TRBJ1-1	CASSADRNTEAFF
NA	TRBV23-1	TRBJ2-6	CASIPWGAGANVLTF
NA	TRBV9	TRBJ2-1	CASSSNPDNEQFF
NA	TRBV9	TRBJ2-7	CASSTGERASYEQYF
NA	TRBV2	TRBJ2-2	CASSEIGGPNTGELFF
NA	TRBV19	TRBJ2-6	CASSQTGGANVLTF
TRBD1	TRBV28	TRBJ1-5	CASSHRGRDQPQHF
NA	TRBV10-2	TRBJ1-5	CASSSKTGAGAMQPQHF
NA	TRBV5-1	TRBJ2-3	CASSPGPEDTQYF
TRBD2	TRBV9	TRBJ2-2	CASSVWDGRGGELFF
TRBD2	TRBV19	TRBJ2-1	CASSIGTSGRAFYNEQFF
TRBD1	TRBV19	TRBJ1-2	CASSGDRVIGYTF
NA	TRBV24-1	TRBJ2-1	CATSDPQGGGYNEQFF
TRBD1	TRBV6-5	TRBJ1-5	CASRRTGPSDQPQHF
NA	TRBV5-1	TRBJ2-1	CASSLDPRGERDPTYNEQFF
TRBD1	TRBV6-5	TRBJ2-7	CASSRDRETYEQYF
NA	TRBV30	TRBJ2-1	CAWSPGDEQFF
NA	TRBV21-1	TRBJ1-5	CASSPPSPNRVTNQPQHF
TRBD2	TRBV3-1/TRBV3-2	TRBJ2-7	CASSRTSGRSHHEQYF
NA	TRBV28	TRBJ1-5	CASTPNTSNQPQHF
NA	TRBV30	TRBJ2-1	CAWQSRVEQFF
TRBD1	TRBV30	TRBJ2-7	CAWSALKSTGFGVSYEQYF
TRBD1	TRBV5-4	TRBJ1-2	CASSPQTGGEFYGYTF